The 24 T cell receptor beta chains in this list originate from one sample, sequenced in a study of shared clonotypes between healthy human individuals. Sequencing used immunoSEQ multiplex PCR; TCRdb keeps in-frame clones, though not all of them. Of hundreds of thousands of clones listed, approximately 96% are singletons. Selected positively for CCR7 and CD45RO-negative, naive CD8 cells excluded terminally differentiated effector memory CD45RA+ cells. The source material was naive CD8+ T cells sorted from blood. Receptor source: a woman aged 25 to 39 in good health.

V usage is TRBV7-2 and J usage is TRBJ1-4; the D gene is possibly TRBD1 (5 bases). Per the germline V gene, CDR1 is SGHTA and CDR2 is FQGNSA. CDR3 length: 16 amino acids. With 0 bases removed from V and 0 bases from J, the gap between germline ends came to 8 bases. CDR3 protein: CASSLAGPATNEKLFF. The CDR3 DNA reads as TGTGCCAGCAGCTTAGCGGGGCCTGCAACTAATGAAAAACTGTTTTTT.

The chain recombines TRBV27 with TRBJ2-2; TRBD2 aligns across 9 bases. Germline trimming cut 4 bases from V and 7 bases from J; bases unmatched to any gene: 7. The length of the CDR3 is 15 residues. Germline CDR1 MNHEY, CDR2 SMNVEV (reference sequence). The CDR3 spells CASSWAGGPDGELFF. CDR3 in DNA: TGTGCCAGCAGTTGGGCGGGAGGGCCCGACGGGGAGCTGTTTTTT.

This chain connects TRBV10-1 to TRBJ2-1; weak D call: TRBD2 (5 bases). V lost 5 bases and J 0 bases, leaving 20 bases between the germline ends. The CDR3 is 18 amino acids. CDR1 is WNHNN, CDR2 SYGVQD, per germline (reference sequence). CDR3 in DNA: TGCGCCAGCAGTCGAATAGCGATAGAATCTGTCTCCTACAATGAGCAGTTCTTC. Encoded protein: CASSRIAIESVSYNEQFF.

This chain connects TRBV27 to TRBJ2-7, with D perhaps given as TRBD1 or TRBD2 (5 bases each). Trimming stripped 8 bases from V and 2 bases from J, with 7 bases between. Germline V lookup: CDR1 MNHEY, CDR2 SMNVEV (reference sequence). CDR3 length: 11 residues. The CDR3 protein is CASGGPYEQYF. The DNA for the CDR3 is TGTGCCAGCGGGGGTCCCTACGAGCAGTACTTC.

In the case of this clone: The germline gene is not matched at one end of the junction; a read error may be the cause. The sample has other DNA sequences that encode this CDR3 too. The gene calls are TRBV20-1 and TRBJ1-1; D call uncertain. Looked up from germline, CDR1 is DFQATT and CDR2 is SNEGSKA (reference sequence). The CDR3 extends over 11 amino acids. CDR3 region: CSAREDTEAFF. CDR3 bases: TGCAGTGCTCGAGAGGACACTGAAGCTTTCTTT.

V and J are TRBV7-9 and TRBJ2-6, with D unresolved. Germline V gene lookup returns CDR1 SEHNR and CDR2 FQNEAQ (reference sequence). The CDR3 covers 15 residues. V dropped 5 bases and J dropped 0 bases, with 8 bases sitting between them. The CDR3 protein is CASSPVTSGANVLTF. The CDR3 region has the DNA TGTGCCAGCAGCCCCGTTACCTCTGGGGCCAACGTCCTGACTTTC.

The rearrangement joins TRBV5-6 to TRBJ2-3; 8 nucleotides match TRBD2. Trimming at V came to 0 bases and at J to 4 bases, leaving 4 bases not matched to a gene. The germline V gene encodes CDR1 SGHDT and CDR2 YYEEEE. The CDR3 contains 15 residues. The CDR3 reads CASSLVSGGADTQYF. The CDR3 DNA sequence: TGTGCCAGCAGCTTGGTTTCGGGAGGGGCAGATACGCAGTATTTT.

This sequence joins TRBV9 and TRBJ2-2; D is possibly TRBD1 or TRBD2 (5 bases each). V lost 3 bases and J lost 0, with 9 bases in between. The length of the CDR3 is 15 residues. The germline V gene encodes CDR1 SGDLS and CDR2 YYNGEE. CDR3 protein: CASSERGANTGELFF. The CDR3 DNA reads TGTGCCAGCAGCGAGAGGGGAGCGAACACCGGGGAGCTGTTTTTT.

This clone was seen just once. This rearrangement joins TRBV19 to TRBJ2-1; TRBD2 matches at 13 bases. J lost 4 bases, V lost 6 bases, and 3 bases had no gene match. This CDR3 region has 15 residues. From germline, CDR1 is LNHDA and CDR2 SQIVND (reference sequence). The CDR3 spells CASRAGLAGYNEQFF. CDR3 DNA sequence: TGTGCCAGTAGAGCGGGACTAGCGGGATACAATGAGCAGTTCTTC.

The chain couples TRBV4-1 to TRBJ1-2; tentative D call: TRBD1 (5 bases). Germline CDR1 reads MGHRA; CDR2 reads YSYEKL. This CDR3 has 15 residues. The germline V and J ends were trimmed by 1 base and 7 bases, with 16 bases remaining between them. CDR3: CASSQVSEGLGGYTF. CDR3 bases: TGCGCCAGCAGCCAAGTGTCTGAGGGGCTCGGTGGCTACACCTTC.

V and J are TRBV10-1 and TRBJ1-2; 10 positions agree with TRBD1. Per germline, CDR1 WNHNN and CDR2 SYGVQD (reference sequence). V shed 9 bases, J shed 0 bases, and the junction held 7 bases outside the gene matches. This CDR3 comprises 15 residues. The CDR3 sequence is CASRDRGSTNYGYTF. CDR3 nucleotides: TGCGCCAGTCGGGACAGGGGATCAACTAACTATGGCTACACCTTC.

V is TRBV29-1 and J is TRBJ2-7; 7 bases match TRBD1. Germline V lookup: CDR1 SQVTM, CDR2 ANQGSEA. This CDR3 spans 16 amino acids. After removal of 1 base from V and 2 bases from J, the junction contained 11 bases not matched to a gene. CDR3 sequence reads: CSVEAVPPQGAYEQYF. The CDR3 DNA follows: TGCAGCGTTGAAGCGGTACCCCCCCAGGGGGCCTACGAGCAGTACTTC.

V and J are TRBV28 and TRBJ2-7; 11 bases map to TRBD1. Unmatched junction bases numbered 5, after V lost 2 bases and J lost 5 bases. CDR3 size: 15 residues. Looked up from germline, CDR1 is MDHEN and CDR2 is SYDVKM. The CDR3 coding sequence is TGTGCCAGCAGTTTAGGACAGGGGGCCCGGAACGAGCAGTACTTC. Protein: CASSLGQGARNEQYF.

The chain has TRBV4-1 and TRBJ1-2; D not certain. Deletions cut 0 bases from V and 6 bases from J, with 11 bases between. Looked up from germline, CDR1 is MGHRA and CDR2 is YSYEKL. The CDR3 loop spans 14 amino acids. As DNA, the CDR3 is TGCGCCAGCAGCCAAGATCTAGCCCAGGATGGCTACACCTTC. This gives the protein CASSQDLAQDGYTF.

The J gene is TRBJ1-5, the V gene TRBV4-1, with 10 bases fitting TRBD1. The V gene's germline CDR1 is MGHRA and CDR2 YSYEKL. The ends lost 4 bases at V and 7 bases at J; junction bases unmatched: 7. The CDR3 length is 15 residues. The CDR3 coding sequence is TGCGCCAGCAGCCGACAGGGGGCTTTGGGACAGCCCCAGCATTTT. This sequence encodes CASSRQGALGQPQHF.

The chain employs TRBV28 and TRBJ2-3; no reliable D call. V was clipped by 6 bases and J by 2 bases, with 3 bases between them. The CDR3 runs to 11 residues. CDR1 is MDHEN and CDR2 is SYDVKM in the germline V gene. The CDR3 here is CASSNTDTQYF. As DNA, the CDR3 is TGTGCCAGCAGCAACACAGATACGCAGTATTTT.

Comments on this clone: This specimen includes other DNA sequences encoding the same CDR3. The V gene is TRBV30, the J gene TRBJ1-1; D remains ambiguous. Trimming took off 5 bases at V and 1 base at J, with 8 bases between the two ends. The CDR3 spans 12 residues. Germline V lookup: CDR1 GTSNPN, CDR2 SVGIG (reference sequence). CDR3 sequence: CAWSAENTEAFF. The DNA of the CDR3 is TGTGCCTGGTCCGCAGAGAACACTGAAGCTTTCTTT. The full variable domain, its missing parts supplied by reference TRBV30 and TRBJ1-1, is SQTIHQWPATLVQPVGSPLSLECTVEGTSNPNLYWYRQAAGRGLQLLFYSVGIGQISSEVPQNLSASRPQDRQFILSSKKLLLSDSGFYLCAWSAENTEAFFGQGTRLTVV.

A note on this clone: This sample also contains other DNA sequences that code for the same CDR3. The chain joins TRBV27 to TRBJ2-2; TRBD2 might be the D (5 bases). V was shortened by 0 bases and J by 0 bases, with 8 bases between the two germline ends. There are 16 residues in the CDR3. Germline V gives CDR1 MNHEY, CDR2 SMNVEV (reference sequence). The CDR3 region is CASSLSPGTNTGELFF. The CDR3, as DNA: TGTGCCAGCAGTTTATCACCGGGGACGAACACCGGGGAGCTGTTTTTT.

The V call is TRBV29-1, the J call TRBJ2-2; D is possibly TRBD2 (6 bases). Trimming shortened V by 6 bases and J by 0 bases, and 14 bases separated the two germline ends. CDR1 and CDR2 (germline): SQVTM, ANQGSEA. The CDR3 is made up of 15 amino acids. CDR3 nucleotides: TGCAGCGTGGTCGGAGGGCGGTCGAACACCGGGGAGCTGTTTTTT. This translates into CSVVGGRSNTGELFF.

The rearrangement links TRBV9 to TRBJ2-7, with a possible D match to TRBD2 (5 bases). The germline V gene encodes CDR1 SGDLS and CDR2 YYNGEE. The CDR3 has 21 amino acids. Trimming removed 1 base from V and 2 bases from J, with 31 bases in between. CDR3 in amino acids: CASSVTPGEGSQRDEAYEQYF. The DNA for the CDR3 is TGTGCCAGCAGCGTAACCCCCGGGGAAGGAAGTCAAAGAGACGAAGCCTACGAGCAGTACTTC.

The chain employs TRBV29-1 and TRBJ2-5, with D perhaps TRBD1 or TRBD2 (5 bases each). This CDR3 contains 13 residues. V was trimmed by 1 base and J by 5 bases, leaving 11 bases between them. CDR1 and CDR2 (germline): SQVTM, ANQGSEA. Here the CDR3 reads CSVEVGAGETQYF. In nucleotides, the CDR3 is TGCAGCGTTGAAGTTGGGGCGGGTGAGACCCAGTACTTC.

This rearrangement joins TRBV28 to TRBJ1-5; possibly TRBD1 for D (6 bases). This CDR3 contains 15 residues. V was cut by 6 bases and J by 1 base, with 13 bases left in between. Germline CDR1 reads MDHEN; CDR2 reads SYDVKM. The DNA of the CDR3 is TGTGCCAGCAGAGCCGGGACATTGAGCAATCAGCCCCAGCATTTT. It is translated as CASRAGTLSNQPQHF.

The chain couples TRBV7-2 to TRBJ2-5; possibly TRBD2 for D (6 bases). The CDR3 consists of 16 residues. V was cut by 5 bases and J by 5 bases, with 21 bases left in between. Per the germline V gene, CDR1 is SGHTA and CDR2 is FQGNSA. The CDR3 sequence is CASSPEKRTTRETQYF. As DNA, the CDR3 is TGTGCCAGCAGCCCCGAAAAGCGGACTACCCGGGAGACCCAGTACTTC.

This rearrangement joins TRBV7-7 to TRBJ2-5, with D tentatively TRBD2 (5 bases). The DNA end is a closer match to TRBJ2-7, so the J assignment may be wrong. The CDR3 consists of 14 residues. Germline assignment: CDR1 SSHAT and CDR2 FNYEAQ (reference sequence). The CDR3 nucleotides are TGTGCCAGCAGCTTAGGTGGAACTAGTTACGAGCAGTACTTC. Amino acid sequence: CASSLGGTSYEQYF.